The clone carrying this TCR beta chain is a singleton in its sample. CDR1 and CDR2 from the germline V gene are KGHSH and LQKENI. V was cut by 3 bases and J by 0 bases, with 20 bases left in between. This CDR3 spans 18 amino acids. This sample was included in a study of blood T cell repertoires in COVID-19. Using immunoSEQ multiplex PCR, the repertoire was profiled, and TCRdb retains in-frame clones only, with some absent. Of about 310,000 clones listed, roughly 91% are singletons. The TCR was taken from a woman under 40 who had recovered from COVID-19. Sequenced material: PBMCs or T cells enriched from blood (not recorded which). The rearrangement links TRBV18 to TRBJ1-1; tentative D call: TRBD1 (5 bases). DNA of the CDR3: TGTGCCAGCTCACCCTTGACAGCAGAGCATGTTATGAACACTGAAGCTTTCTTT. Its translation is CASSPLTAEHVMNTEAFF.